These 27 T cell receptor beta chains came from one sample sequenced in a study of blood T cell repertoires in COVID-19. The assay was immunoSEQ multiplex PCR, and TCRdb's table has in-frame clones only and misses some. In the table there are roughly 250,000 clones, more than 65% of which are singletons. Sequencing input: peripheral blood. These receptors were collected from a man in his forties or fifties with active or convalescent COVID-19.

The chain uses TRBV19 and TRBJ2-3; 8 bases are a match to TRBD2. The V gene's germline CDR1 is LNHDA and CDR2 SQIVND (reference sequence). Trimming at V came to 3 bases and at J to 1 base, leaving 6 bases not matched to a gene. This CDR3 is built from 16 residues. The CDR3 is CASSIWRGAGTDTQYF. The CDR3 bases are TGTGCCAGTAGTATTTGGCGGGGGGCAGGCACAGATACGCAGTATTTT.

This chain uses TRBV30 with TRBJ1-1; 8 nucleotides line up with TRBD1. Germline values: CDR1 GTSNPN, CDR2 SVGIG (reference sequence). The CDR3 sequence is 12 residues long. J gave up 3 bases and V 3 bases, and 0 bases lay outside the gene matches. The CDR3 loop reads CAWRDRDTEAFF. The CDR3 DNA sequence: TGTGCCTGGAGGGACAGGGACACTGAAGCTTTCTTT.

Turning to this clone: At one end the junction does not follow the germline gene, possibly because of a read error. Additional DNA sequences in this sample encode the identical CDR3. The CDR3 coding sequence is TGTGCCAGCAGCTTGGGGGACTACGAGCAGTACTTT. Translating gives CASSLGDYEQYF. The chain joins TRBV5-4 to TRBJ2-7; the match to TRBD2 covers 7 bases. This CDR3 is built from 12 residues. CDR1 is SGHNT and CDR2 is YYREEE in the germline V gene (reference sequence).

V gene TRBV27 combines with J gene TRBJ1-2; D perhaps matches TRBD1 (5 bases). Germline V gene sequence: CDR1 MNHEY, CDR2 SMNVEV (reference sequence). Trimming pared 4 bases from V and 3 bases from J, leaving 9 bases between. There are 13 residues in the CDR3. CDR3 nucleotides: TGTGCCAGCAGTTCCAGGGACTACTATGGCTACACCTTC. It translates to CASSSRDYYGYTF.

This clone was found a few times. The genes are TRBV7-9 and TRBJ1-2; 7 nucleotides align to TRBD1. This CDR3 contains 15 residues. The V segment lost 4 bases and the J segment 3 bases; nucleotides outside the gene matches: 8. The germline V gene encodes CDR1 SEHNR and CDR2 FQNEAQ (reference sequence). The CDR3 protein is CASSSPSTGDYGYTF. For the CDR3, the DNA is TGTGCCAGCAGCTCTCCCAGTACAGGGGACTATGGCTACACCTTC.

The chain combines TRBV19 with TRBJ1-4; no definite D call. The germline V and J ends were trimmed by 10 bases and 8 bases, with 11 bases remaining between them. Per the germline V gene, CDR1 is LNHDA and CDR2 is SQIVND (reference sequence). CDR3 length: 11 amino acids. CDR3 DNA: TGTGCCACGGAAGCGGACGAAAAACTGTTTTTT. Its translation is CATEADEKLFF.

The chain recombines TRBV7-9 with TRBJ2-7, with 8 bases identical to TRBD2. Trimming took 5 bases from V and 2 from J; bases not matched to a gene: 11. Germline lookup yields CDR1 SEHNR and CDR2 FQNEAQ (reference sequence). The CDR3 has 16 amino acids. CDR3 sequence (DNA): TGTGCCAGCAGCCCTCCGGGCGGGGGGTTAACCTACGAGCAGTACTTC. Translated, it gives CASSPPGGGLTYEQYF.

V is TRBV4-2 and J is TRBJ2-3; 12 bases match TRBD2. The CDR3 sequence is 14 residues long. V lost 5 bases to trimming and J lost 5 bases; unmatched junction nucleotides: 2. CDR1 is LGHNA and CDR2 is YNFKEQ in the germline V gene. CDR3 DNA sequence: TGTGCCAGCAGCGAACTAGCGGGGGGAGATACGCAGTATTTT. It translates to CASSELAGGDTQYF.

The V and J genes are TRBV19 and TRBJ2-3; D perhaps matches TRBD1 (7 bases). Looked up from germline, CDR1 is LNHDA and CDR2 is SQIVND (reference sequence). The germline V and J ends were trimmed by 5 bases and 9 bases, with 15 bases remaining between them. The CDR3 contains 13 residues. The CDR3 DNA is TGTGCCAGTAGTCCGCGGGACAGTCTAACGCAGTATTTT. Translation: CASSPRDSLTQYF.

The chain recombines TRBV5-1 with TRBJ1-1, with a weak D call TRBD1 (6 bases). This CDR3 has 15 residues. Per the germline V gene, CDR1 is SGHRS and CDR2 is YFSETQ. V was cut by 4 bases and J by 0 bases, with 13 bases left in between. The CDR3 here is CASSTLGQMNTEAFF. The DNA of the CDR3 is TGCGCCAGCAGCACCCTCGGACAGATGAACACTGAAGCTTTCTTT.

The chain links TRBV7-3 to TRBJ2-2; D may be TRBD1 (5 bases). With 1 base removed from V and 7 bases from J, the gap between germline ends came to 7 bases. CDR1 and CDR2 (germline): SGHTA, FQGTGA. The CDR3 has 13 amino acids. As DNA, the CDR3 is TGTGCCAGCAGCTTAAACAGGCGCGGGGAGCTGTTTTTT. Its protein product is CASSLNRRGELFF.

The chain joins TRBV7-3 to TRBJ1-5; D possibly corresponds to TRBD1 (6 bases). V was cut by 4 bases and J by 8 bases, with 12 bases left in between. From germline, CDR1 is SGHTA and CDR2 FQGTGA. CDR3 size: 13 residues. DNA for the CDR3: TGTGCCAGCAGCTCTCAGGGGTATAAGCCCCAGCATTTT. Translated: CASSSQGYKPQHF.

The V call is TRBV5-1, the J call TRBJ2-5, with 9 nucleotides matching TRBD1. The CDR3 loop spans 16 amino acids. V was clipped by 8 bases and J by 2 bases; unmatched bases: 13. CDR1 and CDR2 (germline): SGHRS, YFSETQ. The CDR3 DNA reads TGCGCCAGTGGATTTTCTGACAGGGGGAAACAAGAGACCCAGTACTTC. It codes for CASGFSDRGKQETQYF. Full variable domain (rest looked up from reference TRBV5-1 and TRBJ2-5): KAGVTQTPRYLIKTRGQQVTLSCSPISGHRSVSWYQQTPGQGLQFLFEYFSETQRNKGNFPGRFSGRQFSNSRSEMNVSTLELGDSALYLCASGFSDRGKQETQYFGPGTRLLVL.

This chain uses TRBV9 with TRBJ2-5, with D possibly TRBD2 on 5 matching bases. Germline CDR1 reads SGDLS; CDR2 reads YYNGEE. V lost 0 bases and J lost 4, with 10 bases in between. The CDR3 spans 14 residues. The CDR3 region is CASSVGGLTETQYF. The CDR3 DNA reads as TGTGCCAGCAGCGTAGGAGGGCTAACAGAGACCCAGTACTTC.

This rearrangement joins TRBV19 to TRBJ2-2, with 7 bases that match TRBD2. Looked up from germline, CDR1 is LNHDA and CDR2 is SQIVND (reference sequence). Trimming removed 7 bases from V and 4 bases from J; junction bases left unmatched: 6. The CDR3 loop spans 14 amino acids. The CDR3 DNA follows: TGTGCCAGTACCCTGGGGGGGACCACCGGGGAGCTGTTTTTT. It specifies CASTLGGTTGELFF. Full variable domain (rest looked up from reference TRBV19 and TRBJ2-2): DGGITQSPKYLFRKEGQNVTLSCEQNLNHDAMYWYRQDPGQGLRLIYYSQIVNDFQKGDIAEGYSVSREKKESFPLTVTSAQKNPTAFYLCASTLGGTTGELFFGEGSRLTVL.

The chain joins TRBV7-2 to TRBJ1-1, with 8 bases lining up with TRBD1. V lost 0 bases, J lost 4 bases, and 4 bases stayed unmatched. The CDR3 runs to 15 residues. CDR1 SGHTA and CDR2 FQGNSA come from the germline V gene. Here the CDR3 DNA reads TGTGCCAGCAGCTTAGCGACAGGGGCGGGCACTGAAGCTTTCTTT. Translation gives CASSLATGAGTEAFF.

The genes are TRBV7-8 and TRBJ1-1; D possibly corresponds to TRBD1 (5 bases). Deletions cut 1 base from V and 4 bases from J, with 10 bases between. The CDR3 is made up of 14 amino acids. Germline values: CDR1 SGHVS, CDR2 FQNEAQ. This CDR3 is CASSLVPGITEAFF. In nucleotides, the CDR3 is TGTGCCAGCAGCTTAGTACCAGGGATCACTGAAGCTTTCTTT.

DNA for the CDR3: TGTGCCAGCAGCGGGCGGACTAGTCTCGACACCGGGGAGCTGTTTTTT. This translates into CASSGRTSLDTGELFF. The chain has TRBV9 and TRBJ2-2; 7 nucleotides line up with TRBD2. Germline trimming cut 3 bases from V and 3 bases from J; bases unmatched to any gene: 8. The CDR3 is 16 residues long. Germline V gives CDR1 SGDLS, CDR2 YYNGEE.

The CDR3 here is CASSRGQGAPNQPQHF. Written as DNA, the CDR3 is TGTGCCAGCAGCCGAGGACAGGGGGCCCCCAATCAGCCCCAGCATTTT. The chain employs TRBV5-6 and TRBJ1-5; TRBD1 aligns across 11 bases. CDR3 size: 16 residues. V shed 4 bases, J shed 3 bases, and the junction held 6 bases outside the gene matches. The germline CDR1 and CDR2 sequences are SGHDT and YYEEEE.

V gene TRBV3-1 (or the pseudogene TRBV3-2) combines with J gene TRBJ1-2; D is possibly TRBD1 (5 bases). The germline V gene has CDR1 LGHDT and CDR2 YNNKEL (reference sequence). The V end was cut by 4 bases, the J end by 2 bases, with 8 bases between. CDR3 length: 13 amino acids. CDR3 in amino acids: CASSRTNNYGYTF. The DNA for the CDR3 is TGTGCCAGCAGCCGGACAAACAACTATGGCTACACCTTC.

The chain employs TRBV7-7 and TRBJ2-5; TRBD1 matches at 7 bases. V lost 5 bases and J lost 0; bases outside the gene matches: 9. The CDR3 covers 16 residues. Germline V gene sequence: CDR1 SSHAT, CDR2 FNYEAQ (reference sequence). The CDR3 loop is CASSPREGANQETQYF. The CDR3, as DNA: TGTGCCAGCAGCCCCCGCGAGGGGGCGAACCAAGAGACCCAGTACTTC.

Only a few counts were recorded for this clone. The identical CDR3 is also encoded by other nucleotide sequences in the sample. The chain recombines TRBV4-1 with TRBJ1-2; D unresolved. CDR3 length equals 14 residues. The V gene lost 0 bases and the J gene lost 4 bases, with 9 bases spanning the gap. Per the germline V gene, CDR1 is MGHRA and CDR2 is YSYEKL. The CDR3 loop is CASSQEAGPYGYTF. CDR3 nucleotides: TGCGCCAGCAGCCAAGAGGCAGGTCCCTATGGCTACACCTTC.

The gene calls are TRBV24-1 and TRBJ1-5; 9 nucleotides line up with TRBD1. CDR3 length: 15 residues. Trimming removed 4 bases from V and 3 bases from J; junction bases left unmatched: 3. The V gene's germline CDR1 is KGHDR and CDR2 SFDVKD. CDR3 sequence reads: CATSENRGLNQPQHF. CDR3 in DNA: TGTGCCACCAGTGAAAACAGGGGGCTCAATCAGCCCCAGCATTTT.

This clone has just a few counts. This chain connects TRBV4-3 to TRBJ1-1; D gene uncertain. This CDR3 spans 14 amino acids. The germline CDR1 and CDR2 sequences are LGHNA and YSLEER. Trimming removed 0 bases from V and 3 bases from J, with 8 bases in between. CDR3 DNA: TGCGCCAGCAGCCAAGATCCGGGGTACACTGAAGCTTTCTTT. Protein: CASSQDPGYTEAFF.

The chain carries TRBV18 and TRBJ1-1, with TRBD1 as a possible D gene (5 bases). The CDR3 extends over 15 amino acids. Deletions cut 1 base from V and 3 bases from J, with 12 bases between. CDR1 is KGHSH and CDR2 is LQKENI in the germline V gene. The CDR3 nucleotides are TGTGCCAGCTCACCACGGGCAGGGAGGGACACTGAAGCTTTCTTT. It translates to CASSPRAGRDTEAFF.

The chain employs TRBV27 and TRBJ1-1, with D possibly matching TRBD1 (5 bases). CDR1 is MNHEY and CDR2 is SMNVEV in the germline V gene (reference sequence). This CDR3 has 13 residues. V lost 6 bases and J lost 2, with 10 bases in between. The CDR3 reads CASSRTFNTEAFF. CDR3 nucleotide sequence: TGTGCCAGCAGCAGGACATTTAACACTGAAGCTTTCTTT.

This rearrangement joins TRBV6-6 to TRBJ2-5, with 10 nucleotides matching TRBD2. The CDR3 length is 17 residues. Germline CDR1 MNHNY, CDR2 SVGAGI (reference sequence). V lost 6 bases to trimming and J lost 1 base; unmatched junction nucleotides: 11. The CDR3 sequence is CASSRRESSGGQETQYF. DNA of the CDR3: TGTGCCAGCAGCCGACGGGAGTCTAGCGGGGGCCAAGAGACCCAGTACTTC.